This passage covers 18 T cell receptor beta chains from one sample sequenced in a study of read filtering for tumor transcriptome and immune sequencing. Molecular barcoded adaptors covering alpha/delta and beta/gamma chains were used on 400 ng RNA. TCRdb re-called the reads through MiXCR, storing one row per CDR3 protein. The sample lists 30,000 to 45,000 distinct CDR3 sequences, more than 13% seen once, with around 7.3% in the top ten. Sample: a population of CD138-negative cells sorted from bone marrow. These receptor sequences come from a donor at least 40 years old with multiple myeloma.

This clonotype was found many times. This rearrangement joins TRBV7-3 to TRBJ1-6, with 7 bases matching TRBD1. Trimming cost V 1 base and J 6 bases; bases outside gene matches: 3. This CDR3 is built from 15 residues. From germline, CDR1 is SGHTA and CDR2 FQGTGA. The CDR3 spells CASSLNRGSNSPLHF. As DNA, the CDR3 is TGTGCCAGCAGCTTAAACAGGGGAAGTAATTCACCCCTCCACTTT.

This clonotype was counted many times. This chain links TRBV7-9 with TRBJ2-1, with D hard to call. This CDR3 is 14 amino acids long. V was trimmed by 3 bases and J by 6 bases, leaving 12 bases between them. CDR1 and CDR2 from the germline V gene are SEHNR and FQNEAQ (reference sequence). CDR3 loop: CASSFSGECNEQFF. The CDR3 region has the DNA TGTGCCAGCAGCTTCTCCGGCGAGTGCAATGAGCAGTTCTTC.

There are many counts of this clonotype. The chain recombines TRBV20-1 with TRBJ2-7; D is unclear. There are 16 residues in the CDR3. V was trimmed by 3 bases and J by 11 bases, leaving 29 bases between them. CDR1 DFQATT and CDR2 SNEGSKA come from the germline V gene (reference sequence). CDR3 bases: TGCAGTGCTAGTGGGTCTTCCTATAGTTCCCAGAGGATGGAGTACTTC. Protein product: CSASGSSYSSQRMEYF.

This clonotype showed up many times. The genes are TRBV27 and TRBJ2-1; 14 bases map to TRBD2. Trimming removed 5 bases from V and 9 bases from J; junction bases left unmatched: 15. This CDR3 is built from 18 residues. CDR1 is MNHEY, CDR2 SMNVEV, per germline (reference sequence). The CDR3 nucleotides read TGTGCCAGCAGTACCAGGACTAGCGGGAGGTTTGATCGTGGTGAGCAGTTCTTC. This encodes CASSTRTSGRFDRGEQFF.

This clonotype was counted only a few times. The rearrangement uses TRBV7-9 and TRBJ1-4; unclear D gene. CDR3 length equals 15 residues. V was cut by 1 base and J by 8 bases, with 14 bases left in between. The germline gives CDR1 SEHNR, CDR2 FQNEAQ (reference sequence). CDR3 coding DNA: TGTGCCAGCAGCTTAGTGACAAACGGAGAGGAAAAACTGTTTTTT. Protein sequence: CASSLVTNGEEKLFF.

Note on this clonotype: A far more abundant clone sits one base away, making this likely a read error. The conserved final phenylalanine or tryptophan is absent from the CDR3, which likely points to a read error. This chain connects TRBV7-8 to TRBJ2-1, with D possibly being TRBD2 (5 bases). The CDR3 covers 15 residues. Germline V lookup: CDR1 SGHVS, CDR2 FQNEAQ. Between the trimmed V and J ends, which lost 2 bases and 1 base, there was a span of 9 bases. CDR3 nucleotide sequence: TGTGCCAGCAGCTTAAGCGGAGATTCCTACAATGAGCAGTTCCTC. Its protein product is CASSLSGDSYNEQFL.

This clonotype was counted many times. The chain recombines TRBV5-5 with TRBJ2-1; no definite D call. This CDR3 spans 13 amino acids. Germline CDR1 and CDR2: SGHKS and YYEKEE (reference sequence). The V gene lost 0 bases and the J gene lost 5 bases, with 6 bases spanning the gap. The CDR3 sequence is CASSLDLNNEQFF. The CDR3 DNA reads as TGTGCCAGCAGCTTGGACTTGAACAATGAGCAGTTCTTC.

This clonotype was found many times. This chain joins TRBV6-1 and TRBJ1-1, with TRBD1 matching 9 bases. CDR1 is MNHNS and CDR2 is SASEGT in the germline V gene. The CDR3 consists of 15 residues. J lost 3 bases, V lost 7 bases, and 9 bases had no gene match. The chain's CDR3 is CASIDTGGADTEAFF. DNA for the CDR3: TGTGCCAGCATAGACACAGGGGGCGCGGACACTGAAGCTTTCTTT.

In this sample, this clonotype turned up many times. Germline is not matched at one junction end, which may reflect a read error. V and J are TRBV7-7 and TRBJ2-5; D is undetermined. CDR3 length: 13 amino acids. Germline-derived CDR1 and CDR2 are SSHAT and FNYEAQ (reference sequence). CDR3 nucleotide sequence: TGTGCTAGCAGCTTAGATGGGTTCGGGACCCAGTACTTC. Protein product: CASSLDGFGTQYF.

Of note for this clonotype: One end of the junction varies from germline; a read error may be responsible. The chain links TRBV7-9 to TRBJ1-3; D is perhaps TRBD1 (5 bases). CDR3 length: 14 residues. From germline, CDR1 is SEHNR and CDR2 FQNEAQ (reference sequence). DNA for the CDR3: TGTACCGGCCGGGGGAGACTCTCTGGAAACACCGTATATTTT. It translates to CTGRGRLSGNTVYF.

This clonotype has just a few counts. One junction end does not reproduce the germline sequence, and a read error may be involved. The chain recombines TRBV20-1 with TRBJ1-5; 10 positions agree with TRBD1. Germline V gene sequence: CDR1 DFQATT, CDR2 SNEGSKA (reference sequence). The CDR3 length is 14 residues. The CDR3 spells CGARKTGGGQPQHF. The CDR3 coding sequence is TGCGGTGCTAGAAAGACAGGGGGCGGTCAGCCCCAGCATTTT.

Ten or more counts support this clonotype. The rearrangement joins TRBV28 to TRBJ2-5; TRBD2 aligns across 7 bases. Trimming at V came to 8 bases and at J to 4 bases, leaving 7 bases not matched to a gene. Germline values: CDR1 MDHEN, CDR2 SYDVKM. The CDR3 is 13 residues long. CDR3: CASRRWEGETQYF. The CDR3 DNA reads as TGTGCCAGCCGAAGGTGGGAGGGAGAGACCCAGTACTTC. Complete variable domain (other parts from reference TRBV28 and TRBJ2-5): DVKVTQSSRYLVKRTGEKVFLECVQDMDHENMFWYRQDPGLGLRLIYFSYDVKMKEKGDIPEGYSVSREKKERFSLILESASTNQTSMYLCASRRWEGETQYFGPGTRLLVL.

This clonotype has a count of ten or more. The chain employs TRBV2 and TRBJ1-5, with 8 bases matching TRBD1. The CDR3 has 15 amino acids. With V trimmed by 6 bases and J by 7 bases, 11 bases remained unmatched. Germline assignment: CDR1 SNHLY and CDR2 FYNNEI. The CDR3 reads CASRPGTGWKQPQHF. The DNA of the CDR3 is TGTGCCAGCAGGCCCGGGACAGGATGGAAACAGCCCCAGCATTTT.

This clonotype was counted ten times or more. The rearrangement links TRBV5-1 to TRBJ1-2; D gene ambiguous. The V gene's germline CDR1 is SGHRS and CDR2 YFSETQ. This CDR3 has 17 residues. V lost 4 bases, J lost 5 bases, and 24 bases lay in between. Written as DNA, the CDR3 is TGCGCCAGCAGCCCGCGGACGGGGTCGGTATCGGGGTATGGCTACACCTTC. Translation: CASSPRTGSVSGYGYTF. The full variable domain, completed using reference TRBV5-1 and TRBJ1-2, is KAGVTQTPRYLIKTRGQQVTLSCSPISGHRSVSWYQQTPGQGLQFLFEYFSETQRNKGNFPGRFSGRQFSNSRSEMNVSTLELGDSALYLCASSPRTGSVSGYGYTFGSGTRLTVV.

This clonotype was detected ten times or more. The chain links TRBV6-2 or TRBV6-3 to TRBJ1-5, with 9 positions matching TRBD1. The CDR3 is made up of 15 amino acids. Trimming cost V 7 bases and J 5 bases; bases outside gene matches: 9. Germline CDR1 and CDR2: MNHEY and SVGEGT. CDR3 region: CASNLGQGGDQPQHF. Here the CDR3 DNA reads TGTGCCAGCAATTTGGGACAGGGTGGGGATCAGCCCCAGCATTTT.

This clonotype is labeled as medium-sized. V usage is TRBV2 and J usage is TRBJ2-1, with 12 bases that match TRBD2. J gave up 0 bases and V 1 base, and 7 bases lay outside the gene matches. Germline CDR1 reads SNHLY; CDR2 reads FYNNEI. The CDR3 length is 19 residues. The CDR3 DNA sequence: TGTGCCAGCAGTGAAGGCCTAGCGGGAGGGCCAAGCTCCTACAATGAGCAGTTCTTC. Protein product: CASSEGLAGGPSSYNEQFF. Together with reference TRBV2 and TRBJ2-1, the CDR3 gives the full variable domain: EPEVTQTPSHQVTQMGQEVILRCVPISNHLYFYWYRQILGQKVEFLVSFYNNEISEKSEIFDDQFSVERPDGSNFTLKIRSTKLEDSAMYFCASSEGLAGGPSSYNEQFFGPGTRLTVL.

This clonotype was recorded many times. The V gene is TRBV20-1, the J gene TRBJ2-7; either TRBD1 or TRBD2 may supply D (5 bases each). Trimming removed 0 bases at V and 4 bases at J, with 19 bases between. Germline CDR1 is DFQATT and CDR2 is SNEGSKA (reference sequence). The CDR3 contains 16 residues. CDR3 bases: TGCAGTGCTAGAGACATGGTAGGGACGGGACCTTACGAGCAGTACTTC. It specifies CSARDMVGTGPYEQYF.

In its sample, this clonotype was seen many times. The gene calls are TRBV18 and TRBJ2-5; a weak D match, TRBD1 (6 bases). This CDR3 contains 15 residues. V gave up 3 bases and J gave up 3 bases, with 14 bases separating them. CDR1 KGHSH and CDR2 LQKENI come from the germline V gene. The chain's CDR3 is CASSPSRTEKETQYF. DNA for the CDR3: TGTGCCAGCTCACCTTCCCGGACAGAAAAAGAGACCCAGTACTTC.